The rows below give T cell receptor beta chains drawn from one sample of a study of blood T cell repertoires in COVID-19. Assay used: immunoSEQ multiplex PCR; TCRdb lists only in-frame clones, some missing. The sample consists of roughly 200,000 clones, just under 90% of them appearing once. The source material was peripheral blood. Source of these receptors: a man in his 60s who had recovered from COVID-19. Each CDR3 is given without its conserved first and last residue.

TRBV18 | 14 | ASSPPGQTLFYGYT
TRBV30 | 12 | AWSSNVPSEKLF
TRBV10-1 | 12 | ASSRTGTYNEQF
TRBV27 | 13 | ASRIQGANTGELF
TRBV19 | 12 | ASSGRDRHYGYT
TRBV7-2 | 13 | ASSDVRGENTEAF
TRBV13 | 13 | ASSLGDRSYNEQF
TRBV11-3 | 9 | ASSLQDTQY
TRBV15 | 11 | ATSEGISTEAF
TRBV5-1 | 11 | ASGTTGDREQY
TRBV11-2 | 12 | ASSLVPTGWAQY
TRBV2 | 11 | ASSDYVQGTQY
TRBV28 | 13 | ASSSDMDNNYGYT
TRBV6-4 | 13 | ASTLTSQGIGEAF
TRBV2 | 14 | ASSVGSGATNEKLF
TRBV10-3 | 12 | AISESGGIQPQH
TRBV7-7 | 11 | ASSRQGGTEAF
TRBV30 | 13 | AWSPGGVRNQPQH
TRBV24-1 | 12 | ATNPLESNQPQH
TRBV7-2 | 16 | ASSLVGGQAGYQETQY
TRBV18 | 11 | ASSLTGDPGYT
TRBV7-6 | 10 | ASSPRGETQY
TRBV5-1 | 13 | ASSLQGGGNSPLH
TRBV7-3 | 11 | ASSFDWSGEQF
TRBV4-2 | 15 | ASSPGTSGGYQETQY
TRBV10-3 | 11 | AISDRDYTEAF
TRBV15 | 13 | ATSREGTGVGELF
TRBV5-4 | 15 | ASSLGTGQLIDSPLH
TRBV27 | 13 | ATIPGGRSYNEQF
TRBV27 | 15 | ASSFWSGSSTAVEQF
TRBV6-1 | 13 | ASSEAWGLDYGYT
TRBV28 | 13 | ASTSGGARGNEQF
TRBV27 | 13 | ASSETGTAPYEQY
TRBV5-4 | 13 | ASSKTGPTYNEQF
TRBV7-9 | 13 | ASSLAGQGSYEQY
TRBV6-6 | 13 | ASSLQGTSTYEQY
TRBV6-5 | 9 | ASARGDEQY
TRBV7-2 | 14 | ASSGRGSGNLGELF
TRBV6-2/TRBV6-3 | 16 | ASSYSPGQGLSMEKLF
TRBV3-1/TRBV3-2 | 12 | ASSQNRGTQPQH
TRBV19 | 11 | ASSRQGGTEAF
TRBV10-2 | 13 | ASSATGDSGNTIY
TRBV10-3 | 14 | AISESGGQGSSPLH
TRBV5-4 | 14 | ASRSPTGGAPGELF
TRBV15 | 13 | ATSRDPGQGYEQY
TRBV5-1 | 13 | ASGRTGGSYNEQF
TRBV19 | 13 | ASSIGQGVSYEQY
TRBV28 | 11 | ASSLTVTYGYT
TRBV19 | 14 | ASSHGRQRSWRGYT
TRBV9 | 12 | ASSVGGLAHEQF
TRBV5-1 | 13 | ASSGGGGGGETQY
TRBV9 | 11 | ASSVAGVETQY
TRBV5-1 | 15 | ASSSPGTAKTNYGYT
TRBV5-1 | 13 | ASSSRLAGGDTQY
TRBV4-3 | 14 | ASSQDFGGGLSTQY
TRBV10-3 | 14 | AISESGSGGTGELF
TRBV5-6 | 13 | ASSRQGGGLETQY
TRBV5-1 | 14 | ASSLNGGAGANVLT
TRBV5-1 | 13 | ASSLDGGTNQPQH